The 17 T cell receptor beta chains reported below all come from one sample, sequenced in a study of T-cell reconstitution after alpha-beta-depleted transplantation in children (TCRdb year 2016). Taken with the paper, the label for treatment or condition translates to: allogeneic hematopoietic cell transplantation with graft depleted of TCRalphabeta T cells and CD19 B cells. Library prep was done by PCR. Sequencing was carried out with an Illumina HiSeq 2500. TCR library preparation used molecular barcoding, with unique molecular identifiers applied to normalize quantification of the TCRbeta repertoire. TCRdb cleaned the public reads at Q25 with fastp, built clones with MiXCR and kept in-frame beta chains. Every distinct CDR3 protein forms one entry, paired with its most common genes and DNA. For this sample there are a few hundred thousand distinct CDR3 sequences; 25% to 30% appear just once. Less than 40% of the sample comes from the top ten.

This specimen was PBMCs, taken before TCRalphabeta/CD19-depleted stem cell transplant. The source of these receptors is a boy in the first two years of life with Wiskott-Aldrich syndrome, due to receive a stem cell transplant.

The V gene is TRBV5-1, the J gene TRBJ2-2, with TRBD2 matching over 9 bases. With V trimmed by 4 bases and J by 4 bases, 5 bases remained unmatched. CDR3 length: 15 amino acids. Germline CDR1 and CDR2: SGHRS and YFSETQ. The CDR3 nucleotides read TGCGCCAGCAGCCTCGGACTAGCGAGCACCGGGGAGCTGTTTTTT. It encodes CASSLGLASTGELFF.

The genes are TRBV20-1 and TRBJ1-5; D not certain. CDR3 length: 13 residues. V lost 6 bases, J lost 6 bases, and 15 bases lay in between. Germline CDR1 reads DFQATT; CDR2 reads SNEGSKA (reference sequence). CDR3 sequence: CSAAAGVGQPQHF. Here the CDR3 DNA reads TGCAGTGCCGCCGCGGGTGTCGGTCAGCCCCAGCATTTT.

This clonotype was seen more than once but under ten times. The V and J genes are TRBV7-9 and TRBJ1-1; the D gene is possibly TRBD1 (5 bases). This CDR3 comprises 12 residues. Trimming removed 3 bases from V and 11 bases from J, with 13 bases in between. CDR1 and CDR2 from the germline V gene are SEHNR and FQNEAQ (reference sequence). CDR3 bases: TGTGCCAGCAGCTTGGAGACAGTAGCGGCTTTCTTT. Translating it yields CASSLETVAAFF.

CDR3 amino acids: CASSYEVGTSREDDTDTQYF. The CDR3, as DNA: TGTGCCAGCAGTTATGAAGTCGGGACTAGCAGGGAGGACGACACAGATACGCAGTATTTT. The V call is TRBV6-2 or TRBV6-3, the J call TRBJ2-3; 9 nucleotides agree with TRBD2. The CDR3 contains 20 residues. The V gene end was trimmed by 3 bases and the J gene end by 2 bases; junction bases not matched to a gene: 18. In germline, CDR1 is MNHEY, CDR2 SVGEGT.

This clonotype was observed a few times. The CDR3 reads CSARPPGPGDTQYF. As DNA, the CDR3 is TGCAGTGCTAGACCACCGGGACCTGGAGATACGCAGTATTTT. The gene calls are TRBV20-1 and TRBJ2-3; D may be TRBD1 or TRBD2 (5 bases each). Trimming removed 2 bases from V and 5 bases from J, with 14 bases in between. Germline-derived CDR1 and CDR2 are DFQATT and SNEGSKA (reference sequence). CDR3 length: 14 residues.

CDR3 region: CASSPPRDSYNEQFF. The CDR3 nucleotides read TGTGCCAGCAGCCCTCCCAGAGACTCCTACAATGAGCAGTTCTTC. V gene TRBV28 combines with J gene TRBJ2-1; D unclear. V gave up 6 bases and J gave up 0 bases, with 12 bases separating them. This CDR3 contains 15 residues. CDR1 is MDHEN, CDR2 SYDVKM, per germline.

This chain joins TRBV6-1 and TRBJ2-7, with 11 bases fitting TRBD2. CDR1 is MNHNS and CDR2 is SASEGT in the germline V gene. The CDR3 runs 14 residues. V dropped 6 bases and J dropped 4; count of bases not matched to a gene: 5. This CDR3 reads CASSRVAGGYEQYF. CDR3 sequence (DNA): TGTGCCAGCAGCCGCGTAGCGGGAGGGTACGAGCAGTACTTC.

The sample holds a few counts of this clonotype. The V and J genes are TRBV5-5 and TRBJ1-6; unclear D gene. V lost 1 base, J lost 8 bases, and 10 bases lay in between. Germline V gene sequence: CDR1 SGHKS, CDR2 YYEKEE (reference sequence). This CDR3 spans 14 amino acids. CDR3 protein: CASSLTGRDSPLHF. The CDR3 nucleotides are TGTGCCAGCAGCTTGACGGGAAGAGATTCACCCCTCCACTTT.

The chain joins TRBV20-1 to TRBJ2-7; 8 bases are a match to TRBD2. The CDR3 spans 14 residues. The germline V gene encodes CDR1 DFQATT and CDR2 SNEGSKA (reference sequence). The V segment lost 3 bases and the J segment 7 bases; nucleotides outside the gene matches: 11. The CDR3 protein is CSASSRSGMGEQYF. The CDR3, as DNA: TGCAGTGCTAGTAGTCGTAGCGGGATGGGGGAGCAGTACTTC.

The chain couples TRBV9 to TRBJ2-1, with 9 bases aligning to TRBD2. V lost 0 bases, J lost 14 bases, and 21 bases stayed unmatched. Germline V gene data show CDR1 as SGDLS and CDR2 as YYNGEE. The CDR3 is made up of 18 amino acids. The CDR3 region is CASSVGALGGRSGRSEFF. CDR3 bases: TGTGCCAGCAGCGTAGGGGCCCTGGGGGGTAGGAGCGGGAGGTCGGAGTTCTTC.

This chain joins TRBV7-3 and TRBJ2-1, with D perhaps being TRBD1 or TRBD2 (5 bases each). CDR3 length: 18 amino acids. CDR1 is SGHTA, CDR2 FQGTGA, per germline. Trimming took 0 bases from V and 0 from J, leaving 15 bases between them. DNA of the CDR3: TGTGCCAGCAGCTTAACTTTACGGGGCTCAAGCTCCTACAATGAGCAGTTCTTC. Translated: CASSLTLRGSSSYNEQFF.

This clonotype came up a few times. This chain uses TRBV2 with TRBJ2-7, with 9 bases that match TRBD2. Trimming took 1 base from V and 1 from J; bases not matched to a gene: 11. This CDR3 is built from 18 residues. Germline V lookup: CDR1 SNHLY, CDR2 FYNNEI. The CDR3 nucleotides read TGTGCCAGCAGTGAAGGTATGGTAGCGGGAGAGAAATCCTACGAGCAGTACTTC. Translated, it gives CASSEGMVAGEKSYEQYF.

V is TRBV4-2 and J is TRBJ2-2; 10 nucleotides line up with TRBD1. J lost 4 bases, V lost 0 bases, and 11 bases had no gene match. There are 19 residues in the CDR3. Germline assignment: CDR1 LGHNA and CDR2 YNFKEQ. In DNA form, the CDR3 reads TGTGCCAGCAGCCAAGATTGGTTACGGGACAGGGGTATCACCGGGGAGCTGTTTTTT. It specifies CASSQDWLRDRGITGELFF.

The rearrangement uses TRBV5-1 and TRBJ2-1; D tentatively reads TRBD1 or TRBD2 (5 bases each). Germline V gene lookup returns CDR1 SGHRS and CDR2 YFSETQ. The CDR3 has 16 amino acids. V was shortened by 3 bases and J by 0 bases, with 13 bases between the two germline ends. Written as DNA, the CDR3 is TGCGCCAGCAGCTCGGGACGGGTAAGCTCCTACAATGAGCAGTTCTTC. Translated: CASSSGRVSSYNEQFF.

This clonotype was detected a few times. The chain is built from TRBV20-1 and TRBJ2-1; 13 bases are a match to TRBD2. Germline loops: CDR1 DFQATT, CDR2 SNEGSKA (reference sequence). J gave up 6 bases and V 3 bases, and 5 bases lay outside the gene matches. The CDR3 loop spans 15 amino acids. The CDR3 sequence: CSARGRTSGSNEQFF. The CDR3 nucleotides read TGCAGTGCTAGGGGGCGGACTAGCGGGAGCAATGAGCAGTTCTTC.

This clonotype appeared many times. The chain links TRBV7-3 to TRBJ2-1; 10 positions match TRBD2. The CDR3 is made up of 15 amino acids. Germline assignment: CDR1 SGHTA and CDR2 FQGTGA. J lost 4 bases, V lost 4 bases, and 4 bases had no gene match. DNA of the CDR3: TGTGCCAGCAGCTCAGGACTAGCGGCTTACAATGAGCAGTTCTTC. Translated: CASSSGLAAYNEQFF.

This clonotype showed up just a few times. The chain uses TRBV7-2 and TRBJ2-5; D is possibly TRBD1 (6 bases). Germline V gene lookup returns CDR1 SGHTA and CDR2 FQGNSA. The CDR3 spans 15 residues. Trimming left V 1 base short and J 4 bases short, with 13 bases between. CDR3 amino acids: CASSLVVTGRETQYF. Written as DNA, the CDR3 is TGTGCCAGCAGCTTAGTAGTTACAGGGCGAGAGACCCAGTACTTC.